A single sample gave rise to the 8 T cell receptor beta chains below, sequenced in a study of Graves' ophthalmopathy and Graves' hyperthyroidism. Amplified material comprised TCR beta CDR3 regions derived from RNA transcripts. The first round was an RT-PCR with HTBI primers, and the second round was a multiplex PCR. TCRdb reanalysed the multiplex PCR reads using MiXCR and keeps one entry per CDR3 protein. The sample shows around 340,000 distinct CDR3 sequences, 17% of them seen only once. The sequencing sample was made of peripheral blood. The receptors were gathered from an adult man with Graves' ophthalmopathy.

At least ten counts were recorded for this clonotype. The CDR3 nucleotides are TGTGCCAGCAGTGCGGCAAGGGGGCGGATCGAGACCCAGTACTTC. It translates to CASSAARGRIETQYF. The J gene is TRBJ2-5, the V gene TRBV2; 7 bases line up with TRBD1. The trim removed 4 bases at V and 5 bases at J, leaving 10 bases unmatched. The CDR3 contains 15 residues. Per germline, CDR1 SNHLY and CDR2 FYNNEI.

This sequence joins TRBV6-5 and TRBJ2-5; 11 bases match TRBD2. Trimming took 2 bases from V and 4 from J; bases not matched to a gene: 3. Germline V gene sequence: CDR1 MNHEY, CDR2 SVGAGI. This CDR3 region has 15 residues. DNA for the CDR3: TGTGCCAGCAGTTACGTAGCGGGAGGGTCAGAGACCCAGTACTTC. This translates into CASSYVAGGSETQYF.

This clonotype has a count of ten or more. This chain joins TRBV19 and TRBJ2-5, with 15 bases lining up with TRBD2. V was pared by 1 base and J by 4 bases, with 4 bases of the junction left unmatched. Per the germline V gene, CDR1 is LNHDA and CDR2 is SQIVND (reference sequence). The length of the CDR3 is 17 residues. CDR3 loop: CASSIAGTSGRTETQYF. The CDR3 coding sequence is TGTGCCAGTAGTATAGCCGGGACTAGCGGGAGGACAGAGACCCAGTACTTC.

This clonotype has ten or more counts. The chain combines TRBV5-5 with TRBJ2-5; TRBD1 matches 9 bases. This CDR3 contains 15 residues. V shed 3 bases, J shed 0 bases, and the junction held 3 bases outside the gene matches. Per the germline V gene, CDR1 is SGHKS and CDR2 is YYEKEE (reference sequence). The chain's CDR3 is CASSWDREYQETQYF. The CDR3 DNA reads TGTGCCAGCAGCTGGGACAGGGAGTACCAAGAGACCCAGTACTTC.

This clonotype was found many times. This chain uses TRBV12-3 or TRBV12-4 with TRBJ2-7, with D tentatively TRBD1 (5 bases). Trimming left V 2 bases short and J 4 bases short, with 6 bases between. The CDR3 sequence is 12 residues long. CDR3 region: CASSLRQYEQYF. The CDR3 DNA is TGTGCCAGCAGTTTACGACAGTACGAGCAGTACTTC.

This clonotype has at least ten counts. The rearrangement uses TRBV27 and TRBJ2-5; D is uncertain. Germline CDR1 is MNHEY and CDR2 is SMNVEV (reference sequence). The CDR3 is made up of 16 amino acids. The germline V and J ends were trimmed by 1 base and 2 bases, with 14 bases remaining between them. The CDR3 sequence is CASSLCLIIRQETQYF. CDR3 in DNA: TGTGCCAGCAGTTTATGTTTGATAATTCGGCAAGAGACCCAGTACTTC.

The chain uses TRBV6-5 and TRBJ2-5; the match to TRBD2 covers 9 bases. This CDR3 region has 16 residues. The V gene's germline CDR1 is MNHEY and CDR2 SVGAGI. Trimming removed 2 bases from V and 4 bases from J; junction bases left unmatched: 8. CDR3 sequence reads: CASSYELAGRGETQYF. CDR3 DNA: TGTGCCAGCAGTTACGAGCTAGCGGGGAGGGGAGAGACCCAGTACTTC.

This clonotype came up once. This chain links TRBV24-1 with TRBJ2-7; 10 positions agree with TRBD2. J was trimmed by 0 bases and V by 7 bases; bases with no gene match: 5. CDR3 length equals 15 residues. In germline, CDR1 is KGHDR, CDR2 SFDVKD. Here the CDR3 DNA reads TGTGCCACCAGCCCCGCTAGCGGGAGCTCCTACGAGCAGTACTTC. Its translation: CATSPASGSSYEQYF.